The present TCR beta chain was sequenced within a study of blood T cell repertoires in COVID-19 (dated by TCRdb to about 2020). About the study as a whole: Samples from collaborators originated in the United States, Italy and Spain and spanned both the acute and convalescent phases of COVID-19. The prospective study material was composed of cDNA or gDNA derived from T cells, B-cell-depleted T cells, or PBMCs. Deeply sampled blood TCRbeta repertoires from subjects exposed to, actively infected with, or recovered from COVID-19 were included in the dataset. The repertoires were made available in a free public database intended to serve as a resource for research on the immune response to SARS-CoV-2. Samples came from the ongoing ImmuneRACE study (first 160 participants) plus 1,254 subjects from 6 global collaborators. Nearly every sample came with metadata listing a de-identified subject ID, COVID-19 status, age in years and sex. Where HLA class I and class II types were available, the types were taken from metadata supplied by the sample provider, not from assay-based typing. Broader findings and caveats from the paper: The quantity of clinical and demographic metadata differed by source and by participant and was supplied without curation.

Regarding this clone: Its antigen remains undetermined. Base qualities are missing; no much larger clone stands one base away.

Each collaborating institution followed its own protocols to collect whole blood in K2EDTA tubes. For TCRbeta analysis, collaborator samples were shipped as frozen whole blood, as isolated PBMCs, or as DNA extracted from either sample type. Trimming leaves V shorter by 3 bases and J shorter by 0 bases, with the junction holding 6 bases beyond the gene matches. The germline V gene specifies SGHDT as CDR1 and YYEEEE as CDR2. CDR3 length: 15 amino acids, cysteine to valine. Just CDR3 DNA is preserved here, 45 bases in frame from base 1. TCRbeta CDR3 regions were amplified from genomic DNA by means of the immunoSEQ Assay, a bias-controlled multiplex PCR. As for the authors' bioinformatics: Nucleated cell counts per sample were estimated from amplification of reference gene primers within the assay. Sequence reads were collapsed and filtered to measure the absolute abundance of every unique TCRbeta CDR3 rearrangement. For each sample, productive Simpson clonality was calculated by taking the square root of Simpson's diversity index across productive rearrangements. TCRdb provides this immuneACCESS table in a form limited to in-frame rearrangements. Some clones are lacking; in checked studies, under half of them reflect an unresolved V gene, and why the rest are absent is not known. The V and J calls and the clone size are those of that table, but D and trimming were determined from the DNA. Across this sample there are 95,000 to 120,000 clones, with roughly four fifths seen only once. Jointly, the top ten make up 4% to 4.5% of the sample.

The sequence was collected from an older woman with acute or convalescent COVID-19. The chain joins TRBV5-6 to TRBJ2-7; the central 7 bases match TRBD2. Material: peripheral blood. The CDR3 reads CASSSGLQFSYEQYV. The nucleotide sequence reads TGTGCCAGCAGCTCGGGACTACAATTCTCCTACGAGCAGTACGTC.